This TCR beta chain was documented in a study of neurological immune-mediated disorders. The CDR3 is 13 residues long. The germline V gene encodes CDR1 DFQATT and CDR2 SNEGSKA (reference sequence). The ends lost 2 bases at V and 4 bases at J; junction bases unmatched: 3. Time point specified: technical triplicate 2. This clonotype was counted many times. TCRdb re-analysed the 5' RACE reads in MiXCR, keeping a single row per CDR3 protein. The table includes approximately 30,000 distinct CDR3 sequences, 13% detected once. This chain connects TRBV20-1 to TRBJ2-5; TRBD2 matches at 8 bases. The sample consisted of CD4+ T cells from blood. This TCR came from a female donor with HTLV-1-associated myelopathy (HAM/TSP). CDR3 DNA: TGCAGTGCTAGATCGCGGGGGGTAGAGACCCAGTACTTC. Amino acid sequence: CSARSRGVETQYF.